Below, one T cell receptor beta chain is given with its context. Its specificity is not known. The data stem from a study of human thymus T cells. The thymus was resected at corrective cardiac surgery. Profiled with immunoSEQ multiplex PCR; TCRdb holds only in-frame clones, not every one. The sample carries fewer than 90,000 clones, 90% to 98% recorded once. The CDR3 covers 16 residues. Germline CDR1 MNHNS, CDR2 SASEGT. Overall study findings and caveats: Thymic and blood repertoires seemed to favor certain V and J genes. Related research found strongly overlapping thymic repertoires in unrelated individuals.

V and J are TRBV6-1 and TRBJ2-5; 14 bases line up with TRBD2. The DNA end is more similar to TRBJ2-7, so the J call may be wrong. The specimen sequenced was thymus tissue. This clonotype was sampled from a boy under two years old with a congenital heart defect but otherwise immunologically healthy. The CDR3 DNA reads as TGTGCCAGCAGTGCCCGACTAGCGGGAGGGCCCTACGAGCAGTACTTC. It encodes CASSARLAGGPYEQYF.